This T cell receptor (beta chain) was sequenced for a study of T cells in women clearing cervical HPV infection. For the study at large: Cases: HPV16-related CIN3 or worse on histology, a couple of invasive cancers. Broader study findings: Timing of associations relative to infection is unclear; T-cell subsets were not isolated.

Germline V gives CDR1 SEHNR, CDR2 FQNEAQ (reference sequence). The CDR3 has 13 amino acids. Turning to this clone: No antigen is known for it. Coverage ceases 3 residues before the CDR3 finishes, and the germline J gene fills in the end.

Sequenced by immunoSEQ multiplex PCR; TCRdb stores in-frame clones only, minus some. The ten most abundant clones cover 8.4% of a sample with about 31,000 clones. V is TRBV7-9 and J is TRBJ2-3, with D possibly matching TRBD1 (5 bases). The TCR originated in a woman aged 18-70 years with a cervical HPV16 infection that either progressed to CIN3+ or cleared (not recorded which). The sample was blood buffy coat. The sequenced CDR3 bases are TGTGCCAGCAGCTCGCAGGGTCGCGAGACG. It is translated as CASSSQGRET. The whole CDR3 is CASSSQGRETQYF.